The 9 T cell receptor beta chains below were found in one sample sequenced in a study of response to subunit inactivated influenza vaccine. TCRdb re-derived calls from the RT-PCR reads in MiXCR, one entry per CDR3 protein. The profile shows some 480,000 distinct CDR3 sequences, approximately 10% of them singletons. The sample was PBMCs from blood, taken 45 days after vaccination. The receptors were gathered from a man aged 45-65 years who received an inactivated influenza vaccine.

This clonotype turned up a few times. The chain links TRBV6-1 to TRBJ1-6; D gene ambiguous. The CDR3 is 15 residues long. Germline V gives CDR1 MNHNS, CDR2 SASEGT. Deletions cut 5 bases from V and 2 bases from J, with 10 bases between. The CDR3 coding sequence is TGTGCCAGCAGTCCCCGCCGGCCCTATAATTCACCCCTCCACTTT. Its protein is CASSPRRPYNSPLHF.

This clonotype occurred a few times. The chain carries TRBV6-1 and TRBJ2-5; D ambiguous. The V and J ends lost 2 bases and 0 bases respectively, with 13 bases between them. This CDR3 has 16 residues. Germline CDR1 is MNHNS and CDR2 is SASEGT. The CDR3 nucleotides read TGTGCCAGCAGTGAATATGACAACTCGTACCAAGAGACCCAGTACTTC. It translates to CASSEYDNSYQETQYF.

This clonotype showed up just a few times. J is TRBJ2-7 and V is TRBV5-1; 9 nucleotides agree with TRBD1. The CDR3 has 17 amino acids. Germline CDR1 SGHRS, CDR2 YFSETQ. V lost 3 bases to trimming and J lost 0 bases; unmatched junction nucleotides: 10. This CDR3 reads CASSSGQGMIGSYEQYF. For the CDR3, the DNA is TGCGCCAGCAGCTCTGGACAGGGGATGATCGGCTCCTACGAGCAGTACTTC.

The CDR3 is CASRRRREETQYF. DNA of the CDR3: TGTGCCAGCAGACGCCGCAGGGAGGAGACCCAGTACTTC. This chain links TRBV6-1 with TRBJ2-5; either TRBD1 or TRBD2 may supply D (5 bases each). CDR3 length equals 13 residues. V shed 6 bases and J shed 5 bases, with 13 bases lying between them. CDR1 and CDR2 (germline): MNHNS, SASEGT.

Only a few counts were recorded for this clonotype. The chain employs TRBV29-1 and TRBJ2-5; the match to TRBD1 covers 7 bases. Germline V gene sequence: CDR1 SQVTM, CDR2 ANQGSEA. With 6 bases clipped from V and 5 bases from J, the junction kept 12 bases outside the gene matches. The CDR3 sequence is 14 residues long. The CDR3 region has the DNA TGCAGCGTGGTGATAGTGAGGGGGCAGGAGACCCAGTACTTC. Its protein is CSVVIVRGQETQYF.

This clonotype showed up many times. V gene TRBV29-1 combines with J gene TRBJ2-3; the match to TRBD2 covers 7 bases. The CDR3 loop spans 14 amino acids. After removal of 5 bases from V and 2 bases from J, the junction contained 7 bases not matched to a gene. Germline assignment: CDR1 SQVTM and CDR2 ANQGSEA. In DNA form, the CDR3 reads TGCAGCGTTCGTGAGCGGGATACCACAGATACGCAGTATTTT. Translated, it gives CSVRERDTTDTQYF.

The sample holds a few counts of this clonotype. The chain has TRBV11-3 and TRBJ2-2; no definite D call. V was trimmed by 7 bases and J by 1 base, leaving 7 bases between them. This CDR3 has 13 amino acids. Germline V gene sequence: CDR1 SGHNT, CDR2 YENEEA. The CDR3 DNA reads TGTGCCAGCAAGGCCTTGAACACCGGGGAGCTGTTTTTT. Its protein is CASKALNTGELFF.

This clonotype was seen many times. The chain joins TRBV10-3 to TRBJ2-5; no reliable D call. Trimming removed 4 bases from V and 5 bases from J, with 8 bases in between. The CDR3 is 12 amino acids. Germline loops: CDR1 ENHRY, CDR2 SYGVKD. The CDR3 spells CAISARLETQYF. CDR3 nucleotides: TGTGCCATCAGTGCTCGCTTGGAGACCCAGTACTTC.

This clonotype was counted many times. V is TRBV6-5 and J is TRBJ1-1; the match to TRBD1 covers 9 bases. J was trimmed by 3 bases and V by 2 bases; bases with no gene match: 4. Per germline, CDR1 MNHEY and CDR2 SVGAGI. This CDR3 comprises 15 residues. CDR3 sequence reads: CASSYSWDRDTEAFF. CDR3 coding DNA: TGTGCCAGCAGTTACAGTTGGGACAGGGACACTGAAGCTTTCTTT.